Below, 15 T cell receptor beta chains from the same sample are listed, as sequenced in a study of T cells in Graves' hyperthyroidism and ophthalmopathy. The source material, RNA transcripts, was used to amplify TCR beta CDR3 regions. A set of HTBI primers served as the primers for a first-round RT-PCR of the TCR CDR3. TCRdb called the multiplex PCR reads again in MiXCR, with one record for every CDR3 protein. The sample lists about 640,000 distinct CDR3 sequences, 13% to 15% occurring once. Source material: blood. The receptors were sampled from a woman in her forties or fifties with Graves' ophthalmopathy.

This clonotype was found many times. The CDR3 protein is CASRDGQYSNQPQHF. Here the CDR3 DNA reads TGTGCCAGCAGAGACGGACAGTATAGCAATCAGCCCCAGCATTTT. V is TRBV6-2 or TRBV6-3 and J is TRBJ1-5; maybe TRBD1 (6 bases). The CDR3 is 15 amino acids. Germline lookup yields CDR1 MNHEY and CDR2 SVGEGT. V dropped 6 bases and J dropped 0 bases, with 12 bases sitting between them.

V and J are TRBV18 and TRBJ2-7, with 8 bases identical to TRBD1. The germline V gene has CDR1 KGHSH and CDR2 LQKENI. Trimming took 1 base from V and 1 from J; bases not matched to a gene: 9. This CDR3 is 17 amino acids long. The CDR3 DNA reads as TGTGCCAGCTCACCACGGAGGGGGCAGGGGGCTTCCTACGAGCAGTACTTC. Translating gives CASSPRRGQGASYEQYF.

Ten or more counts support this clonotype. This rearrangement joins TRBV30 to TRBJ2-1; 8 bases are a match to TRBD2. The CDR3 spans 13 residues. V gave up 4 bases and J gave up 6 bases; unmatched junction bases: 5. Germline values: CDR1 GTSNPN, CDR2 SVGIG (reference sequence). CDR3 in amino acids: CAWNRLAFNEQFF. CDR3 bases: TGTGCCTGGAATCGACTAGCGTTCAATGAGCAGTTCTTC.

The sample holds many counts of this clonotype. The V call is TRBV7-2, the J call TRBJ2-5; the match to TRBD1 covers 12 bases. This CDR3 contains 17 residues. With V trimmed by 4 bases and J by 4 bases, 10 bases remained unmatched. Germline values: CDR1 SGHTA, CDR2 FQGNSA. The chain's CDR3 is CASSSNRDRGRRETQYF. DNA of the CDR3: TGTGCCAGCAGCTCCAACCGGGACAGGGGGCGCAGAGAGACCCAGTACTTC.

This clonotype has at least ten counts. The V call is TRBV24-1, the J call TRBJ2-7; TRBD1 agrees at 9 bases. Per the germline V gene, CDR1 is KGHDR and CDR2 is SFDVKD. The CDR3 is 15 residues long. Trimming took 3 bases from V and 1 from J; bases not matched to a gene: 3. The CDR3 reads CATSDRDRVSYEQYF. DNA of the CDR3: TGTGCCACCAGTGATCGGGACAGGGTATCCTACGAGCAGTACTTC.

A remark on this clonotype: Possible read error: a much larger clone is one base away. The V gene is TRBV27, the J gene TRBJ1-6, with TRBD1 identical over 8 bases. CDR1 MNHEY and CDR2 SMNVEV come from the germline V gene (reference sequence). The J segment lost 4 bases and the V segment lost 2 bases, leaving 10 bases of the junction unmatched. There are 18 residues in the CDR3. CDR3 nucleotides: TGTGCCAGCAGTTTACGGGGCAGGGGGCGCCCTTATAATTCACCCCTCCACTTT. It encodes CASSLRGRGRPYNSPLHF.

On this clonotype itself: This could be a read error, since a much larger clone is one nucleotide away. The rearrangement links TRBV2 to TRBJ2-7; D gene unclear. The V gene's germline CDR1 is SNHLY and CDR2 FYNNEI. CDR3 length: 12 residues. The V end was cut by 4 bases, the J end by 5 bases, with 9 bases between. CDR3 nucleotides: TGTGCCAGCAGTGGAGTGCTCCACGAGCAGTACTTC. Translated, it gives CASSGVLHEQYF.

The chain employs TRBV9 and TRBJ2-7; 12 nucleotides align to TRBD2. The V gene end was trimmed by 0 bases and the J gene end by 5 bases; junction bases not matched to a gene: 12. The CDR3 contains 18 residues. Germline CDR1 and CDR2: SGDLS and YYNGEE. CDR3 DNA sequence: TGTGCCAGCAGCGTAGCGAGTCTAGCGGGAGGGGCTCGGAACGAGCAGTACTTC. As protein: CASSVASLAGGARNEQYF.

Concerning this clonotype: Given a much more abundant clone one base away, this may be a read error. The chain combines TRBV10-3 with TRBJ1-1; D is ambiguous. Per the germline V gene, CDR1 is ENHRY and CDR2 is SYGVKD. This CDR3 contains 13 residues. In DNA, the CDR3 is TGTGTCAGCCAAACTAAAATGAACACTGAAGCTTTCTTT. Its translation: CVSQTKMNTEAFF.

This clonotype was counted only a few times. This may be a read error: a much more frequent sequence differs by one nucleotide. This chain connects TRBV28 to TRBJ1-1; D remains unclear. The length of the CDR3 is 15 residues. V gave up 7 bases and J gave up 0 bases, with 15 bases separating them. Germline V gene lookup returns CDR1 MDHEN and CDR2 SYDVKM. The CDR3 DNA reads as TGTGCCAGCATTGAGTTGGCAGCGGTGAACACTGAAGCTTTCTTT. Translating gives CASIELAAVNTEAFF.

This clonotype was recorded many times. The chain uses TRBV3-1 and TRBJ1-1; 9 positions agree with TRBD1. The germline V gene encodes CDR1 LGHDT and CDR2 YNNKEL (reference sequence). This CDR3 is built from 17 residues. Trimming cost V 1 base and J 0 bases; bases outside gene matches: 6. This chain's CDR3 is CASSQVRDRELNTEAFF. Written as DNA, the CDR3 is TGTGCCAGCAGCCAAGTCCGGGACAGGGAACTGAACACTGAAGCTTTCTTT.

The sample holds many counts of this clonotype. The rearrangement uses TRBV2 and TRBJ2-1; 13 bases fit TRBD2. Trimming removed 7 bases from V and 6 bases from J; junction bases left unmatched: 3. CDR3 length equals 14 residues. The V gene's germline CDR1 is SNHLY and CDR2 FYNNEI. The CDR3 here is CASTGLAGINEQFF. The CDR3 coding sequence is TGTGCCAGCACGGGACTAGCGGGGATCAATGAGCAGTTCTTC.

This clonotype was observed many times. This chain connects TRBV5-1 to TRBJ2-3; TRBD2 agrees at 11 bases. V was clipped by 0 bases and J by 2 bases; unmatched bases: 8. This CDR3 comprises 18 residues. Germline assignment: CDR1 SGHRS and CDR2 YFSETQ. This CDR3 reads CASSLGGLAGGNTDTQYF. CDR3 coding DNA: TGCGCCAGCAGCTTGGGGGGTCTAGCGGGAGGAAACACAGATACGCAGTATTTT. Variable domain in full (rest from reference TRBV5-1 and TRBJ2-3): KAGVTQTPRYLIKTRGQQVTLSCSPISGHRSVSWYQQTPGQGLQFLFEYFSETQRNKGNFPGRFSGRQFSNSRSEMNVSTLELGDSALYLCASSLGGLAGGNTDTQYFGPGTRLTVL.

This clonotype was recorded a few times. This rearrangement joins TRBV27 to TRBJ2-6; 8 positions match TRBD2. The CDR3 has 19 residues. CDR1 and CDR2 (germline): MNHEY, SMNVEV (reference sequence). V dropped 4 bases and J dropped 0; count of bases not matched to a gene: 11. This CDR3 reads CASSSGPSGPSSGANVLTF. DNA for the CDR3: TGTGCCAGCAGTTCCGGGCCTAGCGGGCCCAGCTCTGGGGCCAACGTCCTGACTTTC.

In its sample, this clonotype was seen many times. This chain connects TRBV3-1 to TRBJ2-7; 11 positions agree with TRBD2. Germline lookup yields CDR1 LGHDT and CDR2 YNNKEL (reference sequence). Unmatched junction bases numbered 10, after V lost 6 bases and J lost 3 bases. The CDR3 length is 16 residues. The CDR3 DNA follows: TGTGCCAGCAGTCATTCTTTAGCGGGAGGGCTCTACGAGCAGTACTTC. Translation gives CASSHSLAGGLYEQYF.